Listed below are T cell receptor beta chains from one sample, sequenced in a study of shared clonotypes between healthy human individuals. The assay was immunoSEQ multiplex PCR, and TCRdb's table has in-frame clones only and misses some. The table has about 870,000 clones, 80% to 95% seen once. Sequenced sample: naive CD8+ T cells sorted from blood. These receptors came from a man in his thirties or forties in good health. CDR3s include the opening cysteine and the closing phenylalanine or tryptophan. The order of the fields is V gene, CDR3 length, clone size, J gene, D gene, CDR3 protein, CDR3 DNA. The D gene is left open where the match is weak. Only some rows state a clone size, as once, few, many or a class for expanded clones.

v_call: TRBV14; cdr3_length: 12; clone_size: NA; j_call: TRBJ2-1; d_call: NA; cdr3_aa: CASGRSYNEQFF; cdr3_nt: TGTGCCAGTGGCCGCTCCTACAATGAGCAGTTCTTC
v_call: TRBV11-2; cdr3_length: 17; clone_size: NA; j_call: TRBJ1-2; d_call: TRBD1; cdr3_aa: CASSSNPGQPFDYGYTF; cdr3_nt: TGTGCCAGCAGCTCAAACCCGGGACAGCCCTTTGACTATGGCTACACCTTC
v_call: TRBV7-9; cdr3_length: 15; clone_size: once; j_call: TRBJ2-5; d_call: NA; cdr3_aa: CASSLQWGYQETQYF; cdr3_nt: TGTGCCAGCAGCCTTCAGTGGGGGTACCAAGAGACCCAGTACTTC
v_call: TRBV4-1; cdr3_length: 14; clone_size: NA; j_call: TRBJ1-1; d_call: TRBD1; cdr3_aa: CASSQEGQGEEAFF; cdr3_nt: TGCGCCAGCAGCCAAGAAGGACAGGGAGAAGAAGCTTTCTTT
v_call: TRBV6-9; cdr3_length: 14; clone_size: NA; j_call: TRBJ1-5; d_call: NA; cdr3_aa: CASGSQVSNQPQHF; cdr3_nt: TGTGCCAGCGGGTCTCAGGTGAGCAATCAGCCCCAGCATTTT
v_call: TRBV27; cdr3_length: 12; clone_size: NA; j_call: TRBJ1-2; d_call: TRBD1; cdr3_aa: CASSLTGGGYTF; cdr3_nt: TGTGCCAGCAGTCTAACAGGGGGTGGCTACACCTTC
v_call: TRBV12-5; cdr3_length: 16; clone_size: NA; j_call: TRBJ2-5; d_call: NA; cdr3_aa: CARPPPKICPDETQYF; cdr3_nt: TGTGCTAGACCACCCCCCAAGATTTGTCCCGACGAGACCCAGTACTTC
v_call: TRBV7-8; cdr3_length: 15; clone_size: NA; j_call: TRBJ1-1; d_call: NA; cdr3_aa: CASSLGSSMNTEAFF; cdr3_nt: TGTGCCAGCAGCTTAGGAAGCAGCATGAACACTGAAGCTTTCTTT
v_call: TRBV10-3; cdr3_length: 13; clone_size: NA; j_call: TRBJ2-7; d_call: NA; cdr3_aa: CAILVQGLDEQYF; cdr3_nt: TGTGCCATCCTCGTCCAGGGGCTCGACGAGCAGTACTTC
v_call: TRBV10-3; cdr3_length: 14; clone_size: NA; j_call: TRBJ2-3; d_call: NA; cdr3_aa: CAIRGESSTDTQYF; cdr3_nt: TGTGCCATCAGGGGGGAGTCAAGCACAGATACGCAGTATTTT
v_call: TRBV4-3; cdr3_length: 15; clone_size: NA; j_call: TRBJ2-7; d_call: TRBD2; cdr3_aa: CASSQETSGSYEQYF; cdr3_nt: TGCGCCAGCAGCCAAGAAACTAGCGGCTCCTACGAGCAGTACTTC
v_call: TRBV5-4; cdr3_length: 12; clone_size: NA; j_call: TRBJ2-2; d_call: NA; cdr3_aa: CASSPRPGELFF; cdr3_nt: TGTGCCAGCAGCCCCCGGCCCGGGGAGCTGTTTTTT
v_call: TRBV7-8; cdr3_length: 14; clone_size: NA; j_call: TRBJ2-7; d_call: NA; cdr3_aa: CASSSIQGGYEQYF; cdr3_nt: TGTGCCAGCAGCTCCATTCAGGGGGGCTACGAGCAGTACTTC
v_call: TRBV2; cdr3_length: 15; clone_size: NA; j_call: TRBJ2-3; d_call: NA; cdr3_aa: CASSGGSGSTDTQYF; cdr3_nt: TGTGCCAGCAGCGGGGGATCAGGGAGCACAGATACGCAGTATTTT
v_call: TRBV5-6; cdr3_length: 15; clone_size: NA; j_call: TRBJ1-4; d_call: TRBD1; cdr3_aa: CASSLPGTEDEKLFF; cdr3_nt: TGTGCCAGCAGCTTGCCCGGGACAGAGGATGAAAAACTGTTTTTT
v_call: TRBV7-9; cdr3_length: 16; clone_size: NA; j_call: TRBJ2-5; d_call: NA; cdr3_aa: CASSLGVGAPNETQYF; cdr3_nt: TGTGCCAGCAGCTTAGGCGTCGGGGCGCCGAATGAGACCCAGTACTTC
v_call: TRBV9; cdr3_length: 19; clone_size: NA; j_call: TRBJ2-6; d_call: NA; cdr3_aa: CASSVARGVASSGANVLTF; cdr3_nt: TGTGCCAGCAGCGTAGCTAGAGGGGTTGCCTCCTCTGGGGCCAACGTCCTGACTTTC
v_call: TRBV7-9; cdr3_length: 16; clone_size: NA; j_call: TRBJ2-6; d_call: NA; cdr3_aa: CASIILGASGANVLTF; cdr3_nt: TGTGCCAGCATAATTTTGGGGGCCTCTGGGGCCAACGTCCTGACTTTC
v_call: TRBV11-2; cdr3_length: 19; clone_size: NA; j_call: TRBJ2-2; d_call: TRBD2; cdr3_aa: CASSLGQTSGRAYTGELFF; cdr3_nt: TGTGCCAGCAGCTTAGGTCAGACTAGCGGGAGGGCCTACACCGGGGAGCTGTTTTTT
v_call: TRBV28; cdr3_length: 15; clone_size: NA; j_call: TRBJ1-1; d_call: NA; cdr3_aa: CASTEVGGRNTEAFF; cdr3_nt: TGTGCCAGCACGGAGGTGGGGGGGAGAAATACTGAAGCTTTCTTT
v_call: TRBV19; cdr3_length: 13; clone_size: NA; j_call: TRBJ2-5; d_call: NA; cdr3_aa: CASSIANQETQYF; cdr3_nt: TGTGCCAGTAGTATCGCTAACCAAGAGACCCAGTACTTC
v_call: TRBV30; cdr3_length: 16; clone_size: NA; j_call: TRBJ2-7; d_call: TRBD1; cdr3_aa: CAWTMPRDRGTYEQYF; cdr3_nt: TGTGCCTGGACCATGCCCCGGGACAGGGGGACCTACGAGCAGTACTTC
v_call: TRBV7-2; cdr3_length: 15; clone_size: once; j_call: TRBJ2-5; d_call: TRBD2; cdr3_aa: CASGSGREEVETQYF; cdr3_nt: TGTGCCAGCGGAAGTGGGCGGGAGGAGGTAGAGACCCAGTACTTC
v_call: TRBV5-4; cdr3_length: 14; clone_size: NA; j_call: TRBJ2-7; d_call: TRBD2; cdr3_aa: CASRTSGTPYEQYF; cdr3_nt: TGTGCCAGCAGGACTAGCGGGACCCCATACGAGCAGTACTTC
v_call: TRBV7-6; cdr3_length: 15; clone_size: NA; j_call: TRBJ1-1; d_call: NA; cdr3_aa: CASSLGPHSNTEAFF; cdr3_nt: TGTGCCAGCAGCTTAGGACCACATTCGAACACTGAAGCTTTCTTT
v_call: TRBV9; cdr3_length: 16; clone_size: NA; j_call: TRBJ2-3; d_call: TRBD1; cdr3_aa: CASSDPGQGTTDTQYF; cdr3_nt: TGTGCCAGCAGCGACCCGGGACAGGGGACCACAGATACGCAGTATTTT
v_call: TRBV28; cdr3_length: 15; clone_size: NA; j_call: TRBJ2-7; d_call: NA; cdr3_aa: CASSLSPQSSYEQYF; cdr3_nt: TGTGCCAGCAGTTTATCCCCACAAAGCTCCTACGAGCAGTACTTC
v_call: TRBV10-3; cdr3_length: 12; clone_size: NA; j_call: TRBJ2-7; d_call: NA; cdr3_aa: CAISDRVYEQYF; cdr3_nt: TGTGCCATCAGTGATCGAGTGTATGAGCAGTACTTC
v_call: TRBV19; cdr3_length: 15; clone_size: NA; j_call: TRBJ2-7; d_call: NA; cdr3_aa: CATKPGHRWAYEQYF; cdr3_nt: TGTGCCACCAAACCGGGACACCGATGGGCCTACGAGCAGTACTTC
v_call: TRBV28; cdr3_length: 16; clone_size: NA; j_call: TRBJ2-7; d_call: NA; cdr3_aa: CASSHMKMASSYEQYF; cdr3_nt: TGTGCCAGCAGCCATATGAAAATGGCTAGCTCCTACGAGCAGTACTTC
v_call: TRBV11-2; cdr3_length: 13; clone_size: NA; j_call: TRBJ2-7; d_call: NA; cdr3_aa: CASSLRGHYEQYF; cdr3_nt: TGTGCCAGCAGCTTAAGGGGCCACTACGAGCAGTACTTC
v_call: TRBV5-4; cdr3_length: 16; clone_size: NA; j_call: TRBJ2-6; d_call: NA; cdr3_aa: CASSSPVGSGANVLTF; cdr3_nt: TGTGCCAGCAGCTCCCCCGTTGGCTCTGGGGCCAACGTCCTGACTTTC
v_call: TRBV30; cdr3_length: 15; clone_size: NA; j_call: TRBJ2-5; d_call: NA; cdr3_aa: CAWSLLRGRGETQYF; cdr3_nt: TGTGCCTGGTCCTTATTGCGAGGTCGCGGAGAGACCCAGTACTTC
v_call: TRBV10-3; cdr3_length: 14; clone_size: NA; j_call: TRBJ2-7; d_call: NA; cdr3_aa: CAISGAGRSYEQYF; cdr3_nt: TGTGCCATCAGTGGCGCCGGGAGATCCTACGAGCAGTACTTC
v_call: TRBV2; cdr3_length: 13; clone_size: once; j_call: TRBJ2-7; d_call: NA; cdr3_aa: CASSDAPSDEQYF; cdr3_nt: TGTGCCAGCAGTGACGCCCCCTCGGACGAGCAGTACTTC
v_call: TRBV5-6; cdr3_length: 13; clone_size: NA; j_call: TRBJ1-5; d_call: NA; cdr3_aa: CASSFQGNQPQHF; cdr3_nt: TGTGCCAGCAGCTTTCAGGGCAATCAGCCCCAGCATTTT
v_call: TRBV7-9; cdr3_length: 15; clone_size: NA; j_call: TRBJ2-7; d_call: NA; cdr3_aa: CASSLATGWTYEQYF; cdr3_nt: TGTGCCAGCAGCTTAGCAACAGGGTGGACCTACGAGCAGTACTTC
v_call: TRBV7-8; cdr3_length: 14; clone_size: NA; j_call: TRBJ2-1; d_call: TRBD2; cdr3_aa: CASSLKAGGNEQFF; cdr3_nt: TGTGCCAGCAGCTTAAAGGCGGGAGGAAATGAGCAGTTCTTC
v_call: TRBV7-9; cdr3_length: 13; clone_size: NA; j_call: TRBJ2-7; d_call: NA; cdr3_aa: CASSFGSDYEQYF; cdr3_nt: TGTGCCAGCAGCTTCGGAAGCGACTACGAGCAGTACTTC
v_call: TRBV5-5; cdr3_length: 13; clone_size: NA; j_call: TRBJ2-5; d_call: NA; cdr3_aa: CASSLVQGETQYF; cdr3_nt: TGTGCCAGCAGCTTGGTTCAGGGGGAGACCCAGTACTTC
v_call: TRBV9; cdr3_length: 16; clone_size: NA; j_call: TRBJ2-1; d_call: TRBD1; cdr3_aa: CASSVATTGGADEQFF; cdr3_nt: TGTGCCAGCAGCGTAGCTACGACAGGGGGCGCGGATGAGCAGTTCTTC
v_call: TRBV5-1; cdr3_length: 11; clone_size: NA; j_call: TRBJ1-2; d_call: NA; cdr3_aa: CASSEGYGYTF; cdr3_nt: TGCGCCAGCTCGGAAGGCTATGGCTACACCTTC
v_call: TRBV5-1; cdr3_length: 15; clone_size: NA; j_call: TRBJ2-7; d_call: NA; cdr3_aa: CASSPPTVGTYEQYF; cdr3_nt: TGCGCCAGCAGCCCGCCCACGGTGGGTACCTACGAGCAGTACTTC
v_call: TRBV7-9; cdr3_length: 16; clone_size: NA; j_call: TRBJ1-3; d_call: NA; cdr3_aa: CASSPLTGPSGNTIYF; cdr3_nt: TGTGCCAGCAGCCCGCTGACAGGCCCCTCTGGAAACACCATATATTTT
v_call: TRBV6-6; cdr3_length: 15; clone_size: NA; j_call: TRBJ2-4; d_call: TRBD2; cdr3_aa: CASSKLAGQINIQYF; cdr3_nt: TGTGCCAGCAGTAAGCTAGCGGGACAAATCAACATTCAGTACTTC
v_call: TRBV5-5; cdr3_length: 16; clone_size: NA; j_call: TRBJ2-3; d_call: NA; cdr3_aa: CASSERAEPGTDTQYF; cdr3_nt: TGTGCCAGCAGCGAGAGGGCGGAGCCAGGCACAGATACGCAGTATTTT
v_call: TRBV19; cdr3_length: 13; clone_size: once; j_call: TRBJ1-4; d_call: NA; cdr3_aa: CASNPGPNEKLFF; cdr3_nt: TGTGCCAGTAATCCAGGCCCTAATGAAAAACTGTTTTTT
v_call: TRBV7-2; cdr3_length: 13; clone_size: NA; j_call: TRBJ2-5; d_call: NA; cdr3_aa: CASSVNRKETQYF; cdr3_nt: TGTGCCAGCAGCGTGAACCGAAAAGAGACCCAGTACTTC
v_call: TRBV11-2; cdr3_length: 15; clone_size: NA; j_call: TRBJ2-5; d_call: NA; cdr3_aa: CASSLHLGKQETQYF; cdr3_nt: TGTGCCAGCAGCTTACATCTGGGGAAGCAAGAGACCCAGTACTTC
v_call: TRBV6-5; cdr3_length: 14; clone_size: NA; j_call: TRBJ1-1; d_call: NA; cdr3_aa: CASTASQGNTEAFF; cdr3_nt: TGTGCCAGCACTGCCAGTCAGGGTAACACTGAAGCTTTCTTT
v_call: TRBV5-1; cdr3_length: 13; clone_size: NA; j_call: TRBJ2-2; d_call: NA; cdr3_aa: CASSPPNTGELFF; cdr3_nt: TGCGCCAGCAGTCCTCCCAACACCGGGGAGCTGTTTTTT
v_call: TRBV4-3; cdr3_length: 17; clone_size: NA; j_call: TRBJ2-7; d_call: TRBD2; cdr3_aa: CASSQERVAGGVYEQYF; cdr3_nt: TGCGCCAGCAGCCAAGAAAGAGTGGCGGGAGGGGTATACGAGCAGTACTTT
v_call: TRBV28; cdr3_length: 13; clone_size: NA; j_call: TRBJ1-1; d_call: TRBD1; cdr3_aa: CASNRGMGTEAFF; cdr3_nt: TGTGCCAGCAACAGGGGTATGGGCACTGAAGCTTTCTTT
v_call: TRBV18; cdr3_length: 17; clone_size: NA; j_call: TRBJ2-3; d_call: TRBD2; cdr3_aa: CASSPGDYYHSTDTQYF; cdr3_nt: TGTGCCAGCTCACCGGGGGACTATTACCATAGCACAGATACGCAGTATTTT
v_call: TRBV15; cdr3_length: 15; clone_size: NA; j_call: TRBJ2-1; d_call: NA; cdr3_aa: CATSTNPSSYNEQFF; cdr3_nt: TGTGCCACCAGTACGAACCCGAGCTCCTACAATGAGCAGTTCTTC